The 29 T cell receptor beta chains given below trace back to one sample, sequenced in a study of T cells after yellow fever vaccination. TCRdb passed the 5' RACE reads through MiXCR, listing each CDR3 protein once. Of 450,000 to 600,000 distinct CDR3 sequences in the sample, 13% were seen once. The material was PBMCs, obtained on the day of the yellow fever booster vaccination. The receptors originated from a man younger than 45 who received the YFV17D yellow fever vaccine.

This clonotype was recorded a few times. The rearrangement joins TRBV6-2 or TRBV6-3 to TRBJ2-7; weak D call: TRBD1 (6 bases). This CDR3 has 13 amino acids. Germline CDR1 reads MNHEY; CDR2 reads SVGEGT. With 6 bases removed from V and 2 bases from J, the gap between germline ends came to 11 bases. CDR3 loop: CASRRGQPYEQYF. The CDR3 region has the DNA TGTGCCAGCAGAAGGGGACAACCCTACGAGCAGTACTTC.

This clonotype turned up a few times. The chain combines TRBV6-1 with TRBJ2-7; 9 nucleotides align to TRBD2. Germline CDR1 is MNHNS and CDR2 is SASEGT. The V and J ends lost 2 bases and 2 bases, in that order; junction bases with no gene match: 7. The CDR3 length is 16 residues. CDR3 bases: TGTGCCAGCAGTGAACGTCTGGCTAGCGGGACCTACGAGCAGTACTTC. Translated: CASSERLASGTYEQYF.

The J gene is TRBJ1-2, the V gene TRBV30; 8 bases fit TRBD1. The CDR3 covers 12 residues. CDR1 is GTSNPN, CDR2 SVGIG, per germline (reference sequence). The V segment lost 6 bases and the J segment 4 bases; nucleotides outside the gene matches: 4. The CDR3 sequence is CACTGQGYGYTF. The CDR3 bases are TGTGCCTGCACCGGACAGGGCTATGGCTACACCTTC.

The CDR3 DNA is TGTGCCAGCTCACCACCGCGGCAGGGGGACTCCTACGAGCAGTACTTC. Translating gives CASSPPRQGDSYEQYF. The J gene is TRBJ2-7, the V gene TRBV18; 7 nucleotides agree with TRBD1. The germline gives CDR1 KGHSH, CDR2 LQKENI. Trimming cost V 0 bases and J 0 bases; bases outside gene matches: 5. The CDR3 contains 16 residues.

This clonotype appeared many times. The chain combines TRBV27 with TRBJ1-1, with D hard to call. The CDR3 loop spans 16 amino acids. Per the germline V gene, CDR1 is MNHEY and CDR2 is SMNVEV (reference sequence). Between the trimmed V and J ends, which lost 0 bases and 0 bases, there was a span of 11 bases. In DNA, the CDR3 is TGTGCCAGCAGTTTATCCCCCCCGAACATGAACACTGAAGCTTTCTTT. Translated, it gives CASSLSPPNMNTEAFF.

The chain links TRBV7-8 to TRBJ2-6, with TRBD1 matching over 7 bases. The CDR3 spans 19 residues. The V segment lost 7 bases and the J segment 0 bases; nucleotides outside the gene matches: 15. The germline gives CDR1 SGHVS, CDR2 FQNEAQ. In nucleotides, the CDR3 is TGTGCCAGCACAACCGGACAGGCAACCACTCTCTCTGGGGCCAACGTCCTGACTTTC. Translated: CASTTGQATTLSGANVLTF.

The V gene is TRBV4-1, the J gene TRBJ2-3; 10 bases are shared with TRBD2. The germline gives CDR1 MGHRA, CDR2 YSYEKL. This CDR3 contains 18 residues. The trim removed 0 bases at V and 7 bases at J, leaving 13 bases unmatched. The CDR3: CASSQDGRTSGLVNTQYF. In nucleotides, the CDR3 is TGCGCCAGCAGCCAAGATGGCCGGACTAGCGGATTGGTGAATACGCAGTATTTT.

This clonotype was counted between two and nine times. In DNA, the CDR3 is TGTGCCAGCAGCTTAATCCGGGCCCCATCTTACGAGCAGTACTTC. Encoded protein: CASSLIRAPSYEQYF. V usage is TRBV7-3 and J usage is TRBJ2-7; no reliable D call. Trimming pared 1 base from V and 4 bases from J, leaving 14 bases between. The germline V gene encodes CDR1 SGHTA and CDR2 FQGTGA. The CDR3 is 15 amino acids.

This clonotype was seen a handful of times. The chain uses TRBV24-1 and TRBJ2-1; 12 bases map to TRBD1. Unmatched junction bases numbered 8, after V lost 1 base and J lost 5 bases. Germline CDR1 is KGHDR and CDR2 is SFDVKD. The CDR3 covers 18 residues. CDR3 sequence (DNA): TGTGCCACCAGTGATTTCCCCGGGACAGGGGGCCTAAACAATGAGCAGTTCTTC. It translates to CATSDFPGTGGLNNEQFF.

This clonotype was counted a few times. The chain joins TRBV7-2 to TRBJ2-1, with 7 bases identical to TRBD1. The germline CDR1 and CDR2 sequences are SGHTA and FQGNSA. This CDR3 is built from 17 residues. V dropped 5 bases and J dropped 2; count of bases not matched to a gene: 12. CDR3 in amino acids: CASSLTYRQGTYNEQFF. CDR3 bases: TGTGCCAGCAGCCTAACGTATAGACAGGGTACCTACAATGAGCAGTTCTTC.

This clonotype was found a few times. The rearrangement uses TRBV6-6 and TRBJ1-1; unclear D gene. The CDR3 spans 12 residues. Germline V gene lookup returns CDR1 MNHNY and CDR2 SVGAGI (reference sequence). The V end lost 6 bases, the J end lost 2 bases, and 7 bases lay between the germline ends. For the CDR3, the DNA is TGTGCCAGCAGATACAAAAACACTGAAGCTTTCTTT. Translating it yields CASRYKNTEAFF.

The chain recombines TRBV29-1 with TRBJ1-1; the D gene is possibly TRBD1 (5 bases). V was trimmed by 8 bases and J by 3 bases, leaving 10 bases between them. Germline CDR1 SQVTM, CDR2 ANQGSEA. This CDR3 region has 11 residues. CDR3 loop: CSHDSHTEAFF. DNA for the CDR3: TGCAGCCATGACAGCCACACTGAAGCTTTCTTT.

This clonotype was seen ten or more times. V gene TRBV3-1 combines with J gene TRBJ2-2; no reliable D call. The CDR3 is 13 amino acids. Germline values: CDR1 LGHDT, CDR2 YNNKEL (reference sequence). The V end lost 3 bases, the J end lost 7 bases, and 9 bases lay between the germline ends. Here the CDR3 DNA reads TGTGCCAGCAGCCATGTAAGGAGCGGGGAGCTGTTTTTT. Translating it yields CASSHVRSGELFF.

The gene calls are TRBV12-3 or TRBV12-4 and TRBJ2-7, with D perhaps TRBD2 (6 bases). V lost 5 bases and J 5 bases, leaving 16 bases between the germline ends. This CDR3 spans 14 amino acids. DNA for the CDR3: TGTGCCAGCAGTCGGTGGGAGGATATCCACGAGCAGTACTTC. Translation gives CASSRWEDIHEQYF.

The chain recombines TRBV20-1 with TRBJ2-1, with a weak D call TRBD2 (6 bases). The CDR3 spans 12 residues. The V end lost 6 bases, the J end lost 7 bases, and 13 bases lay between the germline ends. The germline gives CDR1 DFQATT, CDR2 SNEGSKA (reference sequence). The CDR3 here is CSARLVGNEQFF. The CDR3 nucleotides are TGCAGTGCGAGACTAGTGGGAAATGAGCAGTTCTTC.

The chain joins TRBV5-1 to TRBJ2-5; 7 bases fit TRBD2. Germline V gene data show CDR1 as SGHRS and CDR2 as YFSETQ. J gave up 5 bases and V 6 bases, and 13 bases lay outside the gene matches. The length of the CDR3 is 15 residues. In nucleotides, the CDR3 is TGCGCCAGCACCCTTGGGAGGGGCCTTTGGGAGACCCAGTACTTC. Translating it yields CASTLGRGLWETQYF.

This clonotype was counted only a few times. The chain joins TRBV20-1 to TRBJ2-1; 9 bases match TRBD2. The germline gives CDR1 DFQATT, CDR2 SNEGSKA (reference sequence). This CDR3 has 17 amino acids. Unmatched junction bases numbered 13, after V lost 3 bases and J lost 4 bases. CDR3 sequence reads: CSASSFSGSPSYNEQFF. The DNA for the CDR3 is TGCAGTGCTAGCTCATTTAGCGGGAGCCCATCTTACAATGAGCAGTTCTTC.

The chain is built from TRBV7-3 and TRBJ2-1; D might be TRBD2 (5 bases). The CDR3 is 17 amino acids. Germline V gene sequence: CDR1 SGHTA, CDR2 FQGTGA. With 1 base removed from V and 4 bases from J, the gap between germline ends came to 17 bases. The CDR3 here is CASSLKSTSSRYNEQFF. The CDR3 nucleotides are TGTGCCAGCAGCTTAAAGTCCACGTCTAGCCGGTACAATGAGCAGTTCTTC.

This clonotype has only a few counts. J is TRBJ2-7 and V is TRBV20-1; D is unclear. The CDR3 runs to 13 residues. Trimming removed 0 bases from V and 2 bases from J, with 8 bases in between. CDR1 is DFQATT, CDR2 SNEGSKA, per germline (reference sequence). The CDR3 DNA is TGCAGTGCTAGAGATCACAGAACCTACGAGCAGTACTTC. Protein product: CSARDHRTYEQYF.

The chain couples TRBV29-1 to TRBJ2-1, with 9 bases that match TRBD1. Germline CDR1 is SQVTM and CDR2 is ANQGSEA. The V and J ends lost 8 bases and 4 bases, in that order; junction bases with no gene match: 21. The CDR3 totals 18 residues. DNA for the CDR3: TGCAGCTTAGCCGGGACAGGGAGCCCGGGAGGACATTACAATGAGCAGTTCTTC. It encodes CSLAGTGSPGGHYNEQFF.

This clonotype has a handful of counts. The V call is TRBV4-3, the J call TRBJ2-6; possibly TRBD2 for D (7 bases). Germline loops: CDR1 LGHNA, CDR2 YSLEER. Trimming removed 3 bases from V and 3 bases from J, with 18 bases in between. The CDR3 extends over 18 amino acids. The CDR3 DNA reads TGCGCCAGCAGCCAGGGATATGGGGGGGCGAATGGGGCCAACGTCCTGACTTTC. Its protein product is CASSQGYGGANGANVLTF.

This clonotype was seen many times. The genes are TRBV15 and TRBJ2-3; possibly TRBD1 or TRBD2 for D (5 bases each). Germline values: CDR1 LNHNV, CDR2 YYDKDF (reference sequence). V was trimmed by 0 bases and J by 4 bases, leaving 14 bases between them. This CDR3 is 16 amino acids long. CDR3 residues: CATSRDRGRESDTQYF. For the CDR3, the DNA is TGTGCCACCAGCAGAGATCGGGGCAGGGAATCAGATACGCAGTATTTT.

A few counts support this clonotype. This rearrangement joins TRBV7-2 to TRBJ2-5, with 9 bases fitting TRBD2. V trimming: 0 bases; J trimming: 1 base; junction bases outside the gene matches: 0. CDR3 length: 15 residues. The germline CDR1 and CDR2 sequences are SGHTA and FQGNSA. The CDR3 DNA sequence: TGTGCCAGCAGCTTAGCGGGACTAGCCCAAGAGACCCAGTACTTC. Translating gives CASSLAGLAQETQYF.

This clonotype has only a few counts. The chain recombines TRBV23-1 with TRBJ2-7; D may be TRBD2 (6 bases). TRBV23-1 is recorded as an ORF, its role being uncertain. With 6 bases removed from V and 3 bases from J, the gap between germline ends came to 15 bases. The CDR3 runs to 14 residues. CDR3 amino acids: CASRAGLRDYEQYF. The CDR3 region has the DNA TGCGCCAGCAGGGCGGGACTCAGGGACTACGAGCAGTACTTC.

The sample holds a few counts of this clonotype. A read error may produce the germline difference seen at one junction end. This chain joins TRBV20-1 and TRBJ2-1, with D perhaps matching TRBD2 (5 bases). The CDR3 is 15 residues long. Germline V gene data show CDR1 as DFQATT and CDR2 as SNEGSKA (reference sequence). This CDR3 reads CSARDLRTEYHEQLF. For the CDR3, the DNA is TGCAGTGCTAGAGATCTCAGGACTGAGTACCATGAGCAGCTCTTC.

This chain links TRBV20-1 with TRBJ1-6; possible D gene TRBD1, 5 bases. The CDR3 spans 14 residues. The germline gives CDR1 DFQATT, CDR2 SNEGSKA (reference sequence). Trimming left V 2 bases short and J 8 bases short, with 13 bases between. In DNA, the CDR3 is TGCAGTGCTAGACAGGGTGGTTCGGATTCACCCCTCCACTTT. Protein product: CSARQGGSDSPLHF.

The chain uses TRBV7-8 and TRBJ2-1; TRBD1 might be the D (5 bases). Between the trimmed V and J ends, which lost 7 bases and 2 bases, there was a span of 9 bases. Germline assignment: CDR1 SGHVS and CDR2 FQNEAQ. The CDR3 sequence is 13 residues long. CDR3: CASTSDTYNEQFF. The CDR3 DNA reads TGTGCCAGCACCTCGGACACCTACAATGAGCAGTTCTTC. Together with reference TRBV7-8 and TRBJ2-1, the CDR3 gives the full variable domain: GAGVSQSPRYKVAKRGQDVALRCDPISGHVSLFWYQQALGQGPEFLTYFQNEAQLDKSGLPSDRFFAERPEGSVSTLKIQRTQQEDSAVYLCASTSDTYNEQFFGPGTRLTVL.

There are many counts of this clonotype. The CDR3 DNA follows: TGTGCCAGCAGTTTAGGCCCCGCATTTGAAGCTTTCTTT. Translating gives CASSLGPAFEAFF. The V and J genes are TRBV12-3 or TRBV12-4 and TRBJ1-1, with unresolved D. V gave up 1 base and J gave up 7 bases, with 10 bases separating them. This CDR3 is 13 amino acids long.

This clonotype occurred a few times. The chain uses TRBV5-6 and TRBJ2-7, with D perhaps matching TRBD1 or TRBD2 (5 bases each). Germline V gene data show CDR1 as SGHDT and CDR2 as YYEEEE. The V gene lost 1 base and the J gene lost 11 bases, with 13 bases spanning the gap. This CDR3 is 12 amino acids long. This chain's CDR3 is CASSLRDAFEYF. The CDR3 nucleotides are TGTGCCAGCAGCTTGAGGGACGCCTTCGAGTACTTC.